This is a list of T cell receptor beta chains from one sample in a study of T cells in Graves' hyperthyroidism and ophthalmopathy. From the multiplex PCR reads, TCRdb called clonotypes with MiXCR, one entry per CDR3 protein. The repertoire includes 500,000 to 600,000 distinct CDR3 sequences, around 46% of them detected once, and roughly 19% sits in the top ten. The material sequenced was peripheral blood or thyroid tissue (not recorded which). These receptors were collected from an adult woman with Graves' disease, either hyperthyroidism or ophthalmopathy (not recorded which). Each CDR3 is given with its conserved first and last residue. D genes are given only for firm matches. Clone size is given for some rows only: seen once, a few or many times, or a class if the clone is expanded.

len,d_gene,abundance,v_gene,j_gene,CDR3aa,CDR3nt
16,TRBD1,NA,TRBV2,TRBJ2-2,CASSSRDRQNTGELFF,TGTGCCAGCAGTAGCCGGGACAGGCAGAACACCGGGGAGCTGTTTTTT
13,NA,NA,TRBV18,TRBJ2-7,CASSPAGTYKQYF,TGTGCCAGCTCACCCGCGGGAACCTACAAGCAGTACTTC
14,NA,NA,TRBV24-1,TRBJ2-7,CATSEGGYGYEQYF,TGTGCCACCAGTGAGGGAGGATATGGCTACGAGCAGTACTTC
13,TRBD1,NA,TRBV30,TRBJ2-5,CAWSVTGGETQYF,TGTGCCTGGAGTGTGACAGGGGGAGAGACCCAGTACTTC
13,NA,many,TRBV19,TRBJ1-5,CASSIRRHQPQHF,TGTGCCAGTAGTATAAGAAGGCATCAGCCCCAGCATTTT
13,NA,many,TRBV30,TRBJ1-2,CAVGAGPNYGYTF,TGTGCGGTGGGCGCGGGCCCAAACTATGGCTACACCTTC
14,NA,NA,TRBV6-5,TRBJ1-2,CASLERSRVGGYTF,TGTGCCAGCCTCGAAAGGTCCAGGGTAGGTGGCTACACCTTC
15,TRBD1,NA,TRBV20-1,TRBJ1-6,CSASTGTGENSPLHF,TGCAGTGCAAGTACCGGGACAGGGGAGAATTCACCCCTCCACTTT
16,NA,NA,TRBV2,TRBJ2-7,CASSVPGRRRTYEQYF,TGTGCCAGCAGTGTCCCGGGACGGAGACGAACCTACGAGCAGTACTTC
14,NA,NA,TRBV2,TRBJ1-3,CASSGTMTGNTIYF,TGTGCCAGCAGTGGGACTATGACTGGAAACACCATATATTTT
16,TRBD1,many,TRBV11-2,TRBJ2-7,CASSFGQDSFSYEQYF,TGTGCCAGCAGCTTCGGACAGGACTCTTTCTCCTACGAGCAGTACTTC
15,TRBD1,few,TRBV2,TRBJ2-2,CASHAGQGNTGELFF,TGTGCCAGCCACGCGGGACAGGGTAACACCGGGGAGCTGTTTTTT
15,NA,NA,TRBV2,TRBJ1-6,CASRARDTINSPLHF,TGTGCCAGCAGAGCCCGGGACACAATAAATTCACCCCTCCACTTT
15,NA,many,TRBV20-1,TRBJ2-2,CSARGYQPNTGELFF,TGCAGTGCTAGAGGGTACCAGCCGAACACCGGGGAGCTGTTTTTT
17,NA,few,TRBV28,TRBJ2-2,CASSSPGQGKGTGELFF,TGTGCCAGCAGTTCCCCCGGGCAGGGAAAGGGGACCGGGGAGCTGTTTTTT
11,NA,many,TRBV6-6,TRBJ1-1,CASSYADEAFF,TGTGCCAGCAGTTACGCAGACGAAGCTTTCTTT
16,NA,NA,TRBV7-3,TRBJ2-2,CASSLRMGFDTGELFF,TGTGCCAGCAGCTTAAGAATGGGATTTGACACCGGGGAGCTGTTTTTT
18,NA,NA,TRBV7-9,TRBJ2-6,CASSPDREGRSGANVLTF,TGTGCCAGCAGTCCTGACAGGGAGGGACGCTCTGGGGCCAACGTCCTGACTTTC
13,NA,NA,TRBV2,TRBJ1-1,CASKARTNTEAFF,TGTGCCAGCAAGGCCAGGACGAACACTGAAGCTTTCTTT
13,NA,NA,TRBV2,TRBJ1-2,CASKVGGGYGYTF,TGTGCCAGCAAGGTGGGAGGGGGCTATGGCTACACCTTC
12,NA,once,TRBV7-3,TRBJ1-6,CASSLREGPLHF,TGTGCCAGCAGCTTGAGGGAAGGACCCCTCCACTTT
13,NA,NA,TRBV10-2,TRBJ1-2,CASKGSGNYGYTF,TGCGCCAGCAAGGGTAGCGGGAACTATGGCTACACCTTC
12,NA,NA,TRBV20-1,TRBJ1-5,CSAVGLAETQHF,TGCAGTGCTGTAGGACTAGCCGAGACCCAGCATTTT
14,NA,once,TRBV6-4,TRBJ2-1,CASSDLESYNEQFF,TGTGCCAGCAGTGACCTAGAGTCCTACAATGAGCAGTTCTTC
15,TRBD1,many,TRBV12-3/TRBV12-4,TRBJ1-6,CASSLTGRYDSPLHF,TGTGCCAGCAGTCTGACAGGGAGGTATGATTCACCCCTCCACTTT
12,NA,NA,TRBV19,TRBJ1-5,CASKTYDQPQHF,TGTGCCAGTAAAACATATGATCAGCCCCAGCATTTT
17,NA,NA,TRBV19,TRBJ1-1,CASSLTGQHSGLLEAFF,TGTGCCAGTAGTTTGACCGGACAGCACTCCGGCTTGTTGGAAGCTTTCTTT
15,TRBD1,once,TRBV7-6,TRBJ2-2,CASRPGQVSTGELFF,TGTGCCAGCAGGCCGGGACAGGTTTCCACCGGGGAGCTGTTTTTT
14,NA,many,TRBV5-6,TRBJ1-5,CASSLQGYNQPQHF,TGTGCCAGCAGCTTACAGGGTTACAATCAGCCCCAGCATTTT
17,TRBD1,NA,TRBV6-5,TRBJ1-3,CASSYSGTVVSGNTIYF,TGTGCCAGCAGTTACTCCGGGACAGTCGTCTCTGGAAACACCATATATTTT
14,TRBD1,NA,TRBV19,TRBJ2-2,CASSIGQGIGELFF,TGTGCCAGTAGTATCGGACAGGGGATCGGGGAGCTGTTTTTT
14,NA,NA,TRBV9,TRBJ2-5,CASSRGGELETQYF,TGTGCCAGCAGCAGGGGCGGGGAGTTGGAGACCCAGTACTTC
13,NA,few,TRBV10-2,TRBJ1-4,CASRKSRLEKLFF,TGCGCCAGCAGGAAAAGCAGGCTTGAAAAACTGTTTTTT
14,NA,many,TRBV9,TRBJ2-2,CASSVRSETGELFF,TGTGCCAGCAGCGTTAGGAGTGAAACCGGGGAGCTGTTTTTT
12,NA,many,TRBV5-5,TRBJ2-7,CASSLKANEQYF,TGTGCCAGCAGCTTAAAAGCGAACGAGCAGTACTTC
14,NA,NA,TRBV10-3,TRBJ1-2,CAITGEGGYYGYTF,TGTGCCATCACCGGGGAGGGAGGCTACTATGGCTACACCTTC
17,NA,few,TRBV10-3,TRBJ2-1,CAISGGAELAMYNEQFF,TGTGCCATCAGTGGAGGTGCGGAACTCGCGATGTACAATGAGCAGTTCTTC
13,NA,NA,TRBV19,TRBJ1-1,CASSQAGNTEAFF,TGTGCCAGTAGTCAGGCCGGGAACACTGAAGCTTTCTTT
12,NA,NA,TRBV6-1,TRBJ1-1,CARGEEGTEAFF,TGTGCTAGGGGCGAGGAAGGCACTGAAGCTTTCTTT
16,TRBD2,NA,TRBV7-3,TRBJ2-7,CASSLSPTGGTYEQYF,TGTGCCAGCAGCTTGTCTCCGACGGGGGGAACCTACGAGCAGTACTTC
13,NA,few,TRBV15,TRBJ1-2,CATSRGLQYGYTF,TGTGCCACCAGCAGAGGACTGCAGTATGGCTACACCTTC
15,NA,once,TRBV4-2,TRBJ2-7,CASSPTPGPTYEQYF,TGTGCCAGCAGCCCCACGCCGGGACCGACCTACGAGCAGTACTTC
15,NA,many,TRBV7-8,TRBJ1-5,CASSSRPDGDQPQHF,TGTGCCAGCAGCTCTCGACCGGATGGGGATCAGCCCCAGCATTTT
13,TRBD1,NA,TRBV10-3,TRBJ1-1,CAIRDRVNTEAFF,TGTGCCATCCGGGACAGGGTGAACACTGAAGCTTTCTTT
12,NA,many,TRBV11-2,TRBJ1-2,CASSDSNYGYTF,TGTGCCAGCAGCGACAGTAACTATGGCTACACCTTC
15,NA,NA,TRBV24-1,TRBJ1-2,CATSDSLDRTYGYTF,TGTGCCACCAGTGATTCCCTCGACAGAACCTATGGCTACACCTTC
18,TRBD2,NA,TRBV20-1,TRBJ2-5,CSAPDEGVAGDGGETQYF,TGCAGTGCGCCTGATGAAGGGGTAGCGGGAGATGGGGGAGAGACCCAGTACTTC
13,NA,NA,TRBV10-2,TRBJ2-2,CASRASDTGELFF,TGCGCCAGCAGGGCGTCGGACACCGGGGAGCTGTTTTTT